The 26 T cell receptor beta chains below were found in one sample sequenced in a study of cytomegalovirus exposure and HLA in healthy donors. The primer mix had 60 Vbeta and 13 Jbeta primers. The table came from immunoSEQ multiplex PCR; TCRdb's copy has only in-frame clones and leaves some out. The table has about 160,000 clones, 80% seen once; the top ten hold 6.3%. Sample: PBMCs. All receptors come from a male donor in good health and CMV-seropositive.

The rearrangement uses TRBV5-1 and TRBJ2-5; TRBD2 matches 10 bases. V trimming: 0 bases; J trimming: 4 bases; junction bases outside the gene matches: 0. Germline V CDR1 and CDR2: SGHRS, YFSETQ. The CDR3 is made up of 14 amino acids. This CDR3 reads CASSLGLAGETQYF. In DNA, the CDR3 is TGCGCCAGCAGCTTGGGACTAGCGGGAGAGACCCAGTACTTC.

This rearrangement joins TRBV5-6 to TRBJ2-1; 10 nucleotides match TRBD2. V trimming: 3 bases; J trimming: 3 bases; junction bases outside the gene matches: 6. From germline, CDR1 is SGHDT and CDR2 YYEEEE. The CDR3 spans 16 residues. CDR3 sequence: CASSSGPSGGYNEQFF. Here the CDR3 DNA reads TGTGCCAGCAGCTCGGGTCCTAGCGGGGGCTACAATGAGCAGTTCTTC. Using reference TRBV5-6 and TRBJ2-1 for the parts outside the CDR3, the full variable domain is DAGVTQSPTHLIKTRGQQVTLRCSPKSGHDTVSWYQQALGQGPQFIFQYYEEEERQRGNFPDRFSGHQFPNYSSELNVNALLLGDSALYLCASSSGPSGGYNEQFFGPGTRLTVL.

The rearrangement joins TRBV6-5 to TRBJ2-5; TRBD1 matches 8 bases. The better agreement between TRBJ2-7 and the DNA end casts doubt on the J call. The germline V gene has CDR1 MNHEY and CDR2 SVGAGI. CDR3 size: 14 residues. The DNA for the CDR3 is TGTGCCAGCAGTTACTCCTACGACAGGGGCGAGCAGTACTTC. Protein product: CASSYSYDRGEQYF.

This clone was seen a handful of times. The rearrangement links TRBV29-1 to TRBJ2-7; maybe TRBD2 (6 bases). Trimming left V 4 bases short and J 6 bases short, with 16 bases between. The CDR3 has 13 amino acids. Germline CDR1 reads SQVTM; CDR2 reads ANQGSEA. The CDR3 region is CSVGATSEGEQYF. CDR3 DNA: TGCAGCGTTGGGGCTACGTCGGAGGGCGAGCAGTACTTC.

The rearrangement joins TRBV13 to TRBJ2-7; a possible D gene is TRBD1 (7 bases). V lost 6 bases to trimming and J lost 4 bases, with 13 bases between them. Germline CDR1 and CDR2: PRHDT and FYEKMQ (reference sequence). This CDR3 region has 13 residues. The CDR3 region has the DNA TGTGCCAGCAGGCGGCAGGGGGGATACGAGCAGTACTTC. Its protein is CASRRQGGYEQYF.

This clone was seen a handful of times. V usage is TRBV7-9 and J usage is TRBJ2-1, with TRBD2 identical over 14 bases. CDR3 length equals 16 residues. The trim removed 6 bases at V and 6 bases at J, leaving 7 bases unmatched. Germline-derived CDR1 and CDR2 are SEHNR and FQNEAQ (reference sequence). The CDR3 reads CASRREGTSGSNEQFF. The CDR3 region has the DNA TGTGCCAGCAGAAGGGAGGGGACTAGCGGGAGCAATGAGCAGTTCTTC.

In this sample, this clone turned up once. The chain carries TRBV19 and TRBJ2-5; 7 nucleotides align to TRBD2. The V gene end was trimmed by 7 bases and the J gene end by 5 bases; junction bases not matched to a gene: 13. The germline gives CDR1 LNHDA, CDR2 SQIVND (reference sequence). The CDR3 covers 15 residues. The CDR3 DNA reads as TGTGCCAGTACCCGAGGGGAGGGTGAGACGGAGACCCAGTACTTC. Amino acids: CASTRGEGETETQYF.

This clone was observed a handful of times. The chain joins TRBV2 to TRBJ1-1; D call uncertain. V lost 2 bases to trimming and J lost 7 bases, with 8 bases between them. The V gene's germline CDR1 is SNHLY and CDR2 FYNNEI. The CDR3 spans 12 residues. The CDR3 bases are TGTGCCAGCAGTGAATTTGAGTTTGAAGCTTTCTTT. It translates to CASSEFEFEAFF.

This chain uses TRBV5-1 with TRBJ2-1; 8 bases fit TRBD2. CDR3 size: 13 residues. The ends lost 5 bases at V and 6 bases at J; junction bases unmatched: 4. Germline V lookup: CDR1 SGHRS, CDR2 YFSETQ. CDR3 DNA sequence: TGCGCCAGCAGGGAGACTAGCGTCAATGAGCAGTTCTTC. The encoded protein is CASRETSVNEQFF. The full variable domain, rest sourced from reference TRBV5-1 and TRBJ2-1, is KAGVTQTPRYLIKTRGQQVTLSCSPISGHRSVSWYQQTPGQGLQFLFEYFSETQRNKGNFPGRFSGRQFSNSRSEMNVSTLELGDSALYLCASRETSVNEQFFGPGTRLTVL.

This clone appeared a single time. J is TRBJ2-7 and V is TRBV2, with 9 bases lining up with TRBD1. The junction had 13 bases not matched to a gene; V was cut back by 6 bases and J by 4 bases. The CDR3 has 16 amino acids. Germline CDR1 is SNHLY and CDR2 is FYNNEI. The CDR3: CASSDQGRDRVYEQYF. CDR3 DNA sequence: TGTGCCAGCAGCGACCAGGGGAGGGACAGGGTTTACGAGCAGTACTTC. The whole variable domain, filled in from reference TRBV2 and TRBJ2-7, reads EPEVTQTPSHQVTQMGQEVILRCVPISNHLYFYWYRQILGQKVEFLVSFYNNEISEKSEIFDDQFSVERPDGSNFTLKIRSTKLEDSAMYFCASSDQGRDRVYEQYFGPGTRLTVT.

This chain links TRBV30 with TRBJ2-3; 11 bases match TRBD1. Germline V CDR1 and CDR2: GTSNPN, SVGIG (reference sequence). The CDR3 is made up of 16 amino acids. V gave up 5 bases and J gave up 5 bases; unmatched junction bases: 12. In DNA form, the CDR3 reads TGTGCCTGGGGAGGTTGGACAGGGGGCCAGGGAGATACGCAGTATTTT. Residues: CAWGGWTGGQGDTQYF.

V and J are TRBV15 and TRBJ2-4; perhaps TRBD2 as D (6 bases). Germline lookup yields CDR1 LNHNV and CDR2 YYDKDF (reference sequence). This CDR3 is 12 amino acids long. The germline V and J ends were trimmed by 0 bases and 10 bases, with 7 bases remaining between them. CDR3 coding DNA: TGTGCCACCAGCAGAGATAGCGGTATTCAGTACTTC. This sequence encodes CATSRDSGIQYF.

The V and J genes are TRBV27 and TRBJ1-6, with 10 bases aligning to TRBD1. The CDR3 length is 14 residues. V lost 5 bases to trimming and J lost 9 bases; unmatched junction nucleotides: 4. Germline values: CDR1 MNHEY, CDR2 SMNVEV (reference sequence). The CDR3 region has the DNA TGTGCCAGCAGTCCGGGGACAGGGGCTTCACCCCTCCACTTT. It translates to CASSPGTGASPLHF.

A single count supports this clone. V gene TRBV28 combines with J gene TRBJ2-7; possibly TRBD2 for D (7 bases). The CDR3 loop spans 14 amino acids. V was pared by 6 bases and J by 0 bases, with 12 bases between. Germline V lookup: CDR1 MDHEN, CDR2 SYDVKM. The CDR3 spells CASRKGGNSYEQYF. Here the CDR3 DNA reads TGTGCCAGCAGGAAGGGGGGGAACTCCTACGAGCAGTACTTC. The complete variable domain, with remaining parts taken from reference TRBV28 and TRBJ2-7, reads DVKVTQSSRYLVKRTGEKVFLECVQDMDHENMFWYRQDPGLGLRLIYFSYDVKMKEKGDIPEGYSVSREKKERFSLILESASTNQTSMYLCASRKGGNSYEQYFGPGTRLTVT.

This chain joins TRBV5-8 and TRBJ1-6; 10 bases agree with TRBD1. This CDR3 contains 14 residues. CDR1 SGHTS and CDR2 YDEGEE come from the germline V gene. V shed 5 bases and J 9 bases; nucleotides not matched to a gene: 5. Here the CDR3 reads CASSPGQGSSPLHF. The CDR3 DNA sequence: TGTGCCAGCAGTCCGGGACAGGGGTCTTCACCCCTCCACTTT.

This clone appeared a single time. The CDR3 region is CASSPRDRGIDTQYF. CDR3 sequence (DNA): TGTGCCAGCAGCCCGAGGGACAGGGGGATAGATACGCAGTATTTT. V and J are TRBV7-9 and TRBJ2-3; 11 positions match TRBD1. The trim removed 5 bases at V and 5 bases at J, leaving 6 bases unmatched. Germline V gene data show CDR1 as SEHNR and CDR2 as FQNEAQ (reference sequence). CDR3 length: 15 residues. Using reference TRBV7-9 and TRBJ2-3 for the parts outside the CDR3, the full variable domain is DTGVSQNPRHKITKRGQNVTFRCDPISEHNRLYWYRQTLGQGPEFLTYFQNEAQLEKSRLLSDRFSAERPKGSFSTLEIQRTEQGDSAMYLCASSPRDRGIDTQYFGPGTRLTVL.

The V gene is TRBV29-1, the J gene TRBJ2-7; 7 bases are shared with TRBD1. Germline V gene data show CDR1 as SQVTM and CDR2 as ANQGSEA. The V gene end was trimmed by 7 bases and the J gene end by 1 base; junction bases not matched to a gene: 10. The CDR3 contains 14 residues. The CDR3 loop reads CSAGRQGDSYEQYF. CDR3 in DNA: TGCAGCGCCGGAAGGCAGGGGGATTCCTACGAGCAGTACTTC.

The chain has TRBV7-2 and TRBJ1-1, with 11 bases aligning to TRBD1. Losses at the gene ends were 8 bases for V and 4 bases for J; bases not matched to a gene: 9. The CDR3 spans 15 residues. The germline V gene encodes CDR1 SGHTA and CDR2 FQGNSA. This CDR3 is CASLDRGLGGTEAFF. The CDR3 nucleotides are TGTGCCAGCCTGGACAGGGGGCTGGGTGGCACTGAAGCTTTCTTT.

Details on this clone: The sample carries other DNA sequences with the same CDR3. The rearrangement joins TRBV19 to TRBJ2-7; 8 nucleotides agree with TRBD2. Trimming took 1 base from V and 2 from J; bases not matched to a gene: 4. The CDR3 totals 15 residues. Germline V gene sequence: CDR1 LNHDA, CDR2 SQIVND (reference sequence). The CDR3 is CASSIGSGATYEQYF. CDR3 coding DNA: TGTGCCAGTAGTATAGGTAGCGGGGCCACCTACGAGCAGTACTTC.

V is TRBV27 and J is TRBJ2-1; the match to TRBD2 covers 9 bases. Trimming removed 7 bases from V and 7 bases from J; junction bases left unmatched: 11. The CDR3 is made up of 15 amino acids. From germline, CDR1 is MNHEY and CDR2 SMNVEV (reference sequence). The CDR3 loop is CASTVRGTSPNEQFF. DNA of the CDR3: TGTGCCAGCACCGTCCGCGGGACTAGCCCAAATGAGCAGTTCTTC.

This clone was seen more than once but under ten times. The genes are TRBV4-2 and TRBJ2-4, with D unclear. CDR3 length: 16 residues. V was cut by 4 bases and J by 0 bases, with 13 bases left in between. CDR1 and CDR2 from the germline V gene are LGHNA and YNFKEQ. The CDR3 protein is CASSPRLILAKNIQYF. The CDR3 DNA reads TGTGCCAGCAGCCCGCGACTTATACTAGCCAAAAACATTCAGTACTTC.

The rearrangement uses TRBV27 and TRBJ2-1; 9 bases line up with TRBD2. The germline V gene encodes CDR1 MNHEY and CDR2 SMNVEV (reference sequence). The CDR3 is 18 amino acids. V dropped 3 bases and J dropped 7; count of bases not matched to a gene: 16. CDR3 amino acids: CASSFLPPLAGTGNEQFF. In DNA form, the CDR3 reads TGTGCCAGCAGTTTTCTCCCCCCCCTAGCGGGAACGGGGAATGAGCAGTTCTTC.

A word on this clone: Germline and junction disagree at one end, which may indicate a read error. The chain carries TRBV19 and TRBJ1-5; D gene uncertain. Germline V gene lookup returns CDR1 LNHDA and CDR2 SQIVND (reference sequence). CDR3 length equals 14 residues. In nucleotides, the CDR3 is TGTGCCAGTAGTATAGATTTGTCACGCCGAGGAGATAATTTT. Translation: CASSIDLSRRGDNF.

J is TRBJ1-2 and V is TRBV9; possible D gene TRBD1, 5 bases. Trimming shortened V by 3 bases and J by 4 bases, and 10 bases separated the two germline ends. The CDR3 is 13 amino acids. CDR1 is SGDLS, CDR2 YYNGEE, per germline. Written as DNA, the CDR3 is TGTGCCAGCAGCGCGACAGAACCCTATGGCTACACCTTC. This gives the protein CASSATEPYGYTF. Using reference TRBV9 and TRBJ1-2 for the parts outside the CDR3, the full variable domain is DSGVTQTPKHLITATGQRVTLRCSPRSGDLSVYWYQQSLDQGLQFLIQYYNGEERAKGNILERFSAQQFPDLHSELNLSSLELGDSALYFCASSATEPYGYTFGSGTRLTVV.

V gene TRBV29-1 combines with J gene TRBJ1-2; D is ambiguous. This CDR3 has 14 residues. Germline CDR1 and CDR2: SQVTM and ANQGSEA. Trimming pared 4 bases from V and 4 bases from J, leaving 16 bases between. For the CDR3, the DNA is TGCAGCGTTGGTGGTCGTATGACAAGCTATGGCTACACCTTC. Its protein product is CSVGGRMTSYGYTF.

This chain connects TRBV11-2 to TRBJ2-2, with 9 bases identical to TRBD2. Germline CDR1 and CDR2: SGHAT and FQNNGV. The V gene end was trimmed by 0 bases and the J gene end by 5 bases; junction bases not matched to a gene: 1. CDR3 length: 15 amino acids. CDR3 sequence reads: CASSLDTSGTGELFF. The CDR3 bases are TGTGCCAGCAGCTTAGATACTAGCGGGACCGGGGAGCTGTTTTTT.